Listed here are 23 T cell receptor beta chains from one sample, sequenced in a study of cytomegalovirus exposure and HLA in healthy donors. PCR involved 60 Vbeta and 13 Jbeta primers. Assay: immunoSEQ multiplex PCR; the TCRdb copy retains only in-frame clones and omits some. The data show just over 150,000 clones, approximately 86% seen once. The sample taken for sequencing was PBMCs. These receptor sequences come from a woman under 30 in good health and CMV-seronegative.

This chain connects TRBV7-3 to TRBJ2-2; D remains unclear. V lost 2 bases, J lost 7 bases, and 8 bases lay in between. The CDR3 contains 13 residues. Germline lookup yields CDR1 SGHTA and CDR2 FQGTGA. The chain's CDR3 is CASSLSSGGELFF. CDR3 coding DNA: TGTGCCAGCAGCTTATCCTCGGGCGGGGAGCTGTTTTTT.

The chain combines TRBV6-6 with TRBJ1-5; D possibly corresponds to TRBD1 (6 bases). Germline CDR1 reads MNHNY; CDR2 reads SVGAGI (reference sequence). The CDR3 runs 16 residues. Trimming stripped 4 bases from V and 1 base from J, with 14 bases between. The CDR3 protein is CASSSTRTESNQPQHF. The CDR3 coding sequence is TGTGCCAGCAGTTCCACCAGGACAGAAAGCAATCAGCCCCAGCATTTT.

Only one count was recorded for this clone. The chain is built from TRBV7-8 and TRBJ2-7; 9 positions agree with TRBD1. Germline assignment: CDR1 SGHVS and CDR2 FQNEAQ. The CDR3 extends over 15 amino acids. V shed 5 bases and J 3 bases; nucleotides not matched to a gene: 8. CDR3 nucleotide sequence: TGTGCCAGCAGCCAAGGGGACAGGGAATACTACGAGCAGTACTTC. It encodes CASSQGDREYYEQYF.

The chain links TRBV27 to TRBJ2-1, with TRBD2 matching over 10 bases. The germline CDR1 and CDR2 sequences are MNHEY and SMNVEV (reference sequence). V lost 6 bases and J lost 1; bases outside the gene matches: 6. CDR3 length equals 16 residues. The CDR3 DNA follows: TGTGCCAGCAGACAATTAGCGGGGGGTTCCTACAATGAGCAGTTCTTC. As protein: CASRQLAGGSYNEQFF.

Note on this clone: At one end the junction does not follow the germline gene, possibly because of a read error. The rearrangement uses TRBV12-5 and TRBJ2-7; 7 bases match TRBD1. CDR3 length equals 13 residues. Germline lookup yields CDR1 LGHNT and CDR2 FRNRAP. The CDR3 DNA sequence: TGTGCTAGTGGGGCCGGGACAGACTACGGGCAGTACTTC. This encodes CASGAGTDYGQYF.

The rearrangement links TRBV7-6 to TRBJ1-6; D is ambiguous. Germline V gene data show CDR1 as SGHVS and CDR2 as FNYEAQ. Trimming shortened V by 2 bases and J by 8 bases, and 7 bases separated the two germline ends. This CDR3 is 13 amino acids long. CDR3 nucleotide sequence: TGTGCCAGCAGCTTAAGTGCGGATTCACCCCTCCACTTT. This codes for CASSLSADSPLHF.

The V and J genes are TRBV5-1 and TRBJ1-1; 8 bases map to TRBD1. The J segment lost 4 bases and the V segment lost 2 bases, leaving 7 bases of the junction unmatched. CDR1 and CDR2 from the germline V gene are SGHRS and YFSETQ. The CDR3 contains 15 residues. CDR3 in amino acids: CASSLQAGGFTEAFF. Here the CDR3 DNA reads TGCGCCAGCAGCTTACAGGCAGGGGGCTTCACTGAAGCTTTCTTT.

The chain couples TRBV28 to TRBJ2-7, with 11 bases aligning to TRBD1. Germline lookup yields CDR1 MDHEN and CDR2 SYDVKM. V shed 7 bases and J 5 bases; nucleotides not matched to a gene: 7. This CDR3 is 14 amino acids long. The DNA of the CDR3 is TGTGCCAGCACCGCCCGGGGACAGGGGGACGAGCAGTACTTC. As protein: CASTARGQGDEQYF. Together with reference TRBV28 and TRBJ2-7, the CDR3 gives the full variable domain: DVKVTQSSRYLVKRTGEKVFLECVQDMDHENMFWYRQDPGLGLRLIYFSYDVKMKEKGDIPEGYSVSREKKERFSLILESASTNQTSMYLCASTARGQGDEQYFGPGTRLTVT.

The CDR3 DNA reads as TGTGCCAGCAGTTACTCTTTAGCCCCCTGGGGCTACACCTTC. It encodes CASSYSLAPWGYTF. The genes are TRBV6-5 and TRBJ1-2; D is uncertain. Germline V gene data show CDR1 as MNHEY and CDR2 as SVGAGI. The CDR3 runs 14 residues. V was pared by 0 bases and J by 8 bases, with 13 bases between.

In DNA, the CDR3 is TGCGCCAGCAGCTCTGAGGTTGTGCAGTACTTC. This encodes CASSSEVVQYF. The chain couples TRBV5-1 to TRBJ2-7; D not certain. V lost 3 bases, J lost 9 bases, and 10 bases lay in between. The CDR3 totals 11 residues. Germline CDR1 and CDR2: SGHRS and YFSETQ.

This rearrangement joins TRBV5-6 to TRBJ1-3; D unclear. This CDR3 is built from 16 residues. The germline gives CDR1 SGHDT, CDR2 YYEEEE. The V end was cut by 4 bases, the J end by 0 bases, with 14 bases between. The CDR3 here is CASSPAGSFSGNTIYF. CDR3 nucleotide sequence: TGTGCCAGCAGCCCGGCGGGCAGCTTCTCTGGAAACACCATATATTTT.

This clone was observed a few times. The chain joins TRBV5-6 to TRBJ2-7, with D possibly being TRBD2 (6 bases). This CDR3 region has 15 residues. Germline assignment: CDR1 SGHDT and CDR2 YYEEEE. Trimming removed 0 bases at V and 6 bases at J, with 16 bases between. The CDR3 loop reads CASSLVGGLMGEQYF. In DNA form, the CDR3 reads TGTGCCAGCAGCTTGGTGGGGGGTTTAATGGGCGAGCAGTACTTC. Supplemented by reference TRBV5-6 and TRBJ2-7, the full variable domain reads DAGVTQSPTHLIKTRGQQVTLRCSPKSGHDTVSWYQQALGQGPQFIFQYYEEEERQRGNFPDRFSGHQFPNYSSELNVNALLLGDSALYLCASSLVGGLMGEQYFGPGTRLTVT.

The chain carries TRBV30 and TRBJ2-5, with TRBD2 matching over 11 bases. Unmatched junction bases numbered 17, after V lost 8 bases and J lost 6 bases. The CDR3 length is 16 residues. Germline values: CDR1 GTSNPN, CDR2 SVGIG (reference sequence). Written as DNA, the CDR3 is TGTGCCCGCTCGATGGGCGGTAGCGGGGGGGCGAAGACCCAGTACTTC. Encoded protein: CARSMGGSGGAKTQYF.

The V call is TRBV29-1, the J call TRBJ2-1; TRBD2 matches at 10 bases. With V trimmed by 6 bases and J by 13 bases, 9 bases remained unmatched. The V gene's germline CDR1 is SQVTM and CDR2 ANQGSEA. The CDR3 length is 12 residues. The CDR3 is CSVQEREGLQFF. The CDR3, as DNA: TGCAGCGTACAGGAGCGGGAGGGCCTCCAGTTCTTC.

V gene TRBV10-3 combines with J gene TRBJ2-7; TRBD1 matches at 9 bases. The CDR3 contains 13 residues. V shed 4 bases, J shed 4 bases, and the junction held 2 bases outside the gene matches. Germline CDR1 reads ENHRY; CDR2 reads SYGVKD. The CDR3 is CAISGDREYEQYF. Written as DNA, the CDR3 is TGTGCCATCAGTGGGGACAGGGAATACGAGCAGTACTTC.

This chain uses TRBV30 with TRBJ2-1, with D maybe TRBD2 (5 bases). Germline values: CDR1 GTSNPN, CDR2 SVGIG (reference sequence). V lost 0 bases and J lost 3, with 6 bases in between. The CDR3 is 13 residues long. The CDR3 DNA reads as TGTGCCTGGAGTGTACGGGACTACAATGAGCAGTTCTTC. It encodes CAWSVRDYNEQFF.

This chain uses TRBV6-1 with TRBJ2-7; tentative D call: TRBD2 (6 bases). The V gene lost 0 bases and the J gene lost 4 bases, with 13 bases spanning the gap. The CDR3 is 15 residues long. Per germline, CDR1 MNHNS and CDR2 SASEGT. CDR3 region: CASSEAIPRDYEQYF. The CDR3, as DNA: TGTGCCAGCAGTGAAGCTATACCGCGGGATTACGAGCAGTACTTC.

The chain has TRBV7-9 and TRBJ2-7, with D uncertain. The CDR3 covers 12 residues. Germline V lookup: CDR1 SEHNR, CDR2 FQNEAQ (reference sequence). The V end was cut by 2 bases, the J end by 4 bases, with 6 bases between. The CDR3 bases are TGTGCCAGCAGCTTAATAGAATACGAGCAGTACTTC. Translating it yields CASSLIEYEQYF. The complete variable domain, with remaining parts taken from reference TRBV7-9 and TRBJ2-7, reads DTGVSQNPRHKITKRGQNVTFRCDPISEHNRLYWYRQTLGQGPEFLTYFQNEAQLEKSRLLSDRFSAERPKGSFSTLEIQRTEQGDSAMYLCASSLIEYEQYFGPGTRLTVT.

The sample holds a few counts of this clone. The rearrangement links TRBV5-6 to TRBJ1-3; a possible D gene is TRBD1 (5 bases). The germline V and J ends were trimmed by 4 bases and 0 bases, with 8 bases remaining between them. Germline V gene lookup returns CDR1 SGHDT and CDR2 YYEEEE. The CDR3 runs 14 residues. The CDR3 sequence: CASSRQGSGNTIYF. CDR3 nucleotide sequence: TGTGCCAGCAGCCGTCAGGGCTCTGGAAACACCATATATTTT. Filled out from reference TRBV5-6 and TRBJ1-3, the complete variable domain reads DAGVTQSPTHLIKTRGQQVTLRCSPKSGHDTVSWYQQALGQGPQFIFQYYEEEERQRGNFPDRFSGHQFPNYSSELNVNALLLGDSALYLCASSRQGSGNTIYFGEGSWLTVV.

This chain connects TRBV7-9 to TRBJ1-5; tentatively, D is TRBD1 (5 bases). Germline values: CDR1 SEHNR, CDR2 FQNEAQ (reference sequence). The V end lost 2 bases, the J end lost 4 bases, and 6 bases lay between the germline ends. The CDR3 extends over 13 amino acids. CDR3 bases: TGTGCCAGCAGCTTAAGGGGAAATCAGCCCCAGCATTTT. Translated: CASSLRGNQPQHF. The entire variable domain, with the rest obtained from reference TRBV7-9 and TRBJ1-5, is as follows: DTGVSQNPRHKITKRGQNVTFRCDPISEHNRLYWYRQTLGQGPEFLTYFQNEAQLEKSRLLSDRFSAERPKGSFSTLEIQRTEQGDSAMYLCASSLRGNQPQHFGDGTRLSIL.

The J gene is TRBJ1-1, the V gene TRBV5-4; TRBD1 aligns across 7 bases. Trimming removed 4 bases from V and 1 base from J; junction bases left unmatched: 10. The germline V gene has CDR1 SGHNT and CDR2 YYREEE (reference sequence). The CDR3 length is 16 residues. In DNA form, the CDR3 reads TGTGCCAGCAGCGCCCGGGACAGAGCCCCGAACACTGAAGCTTTCTTT. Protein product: CASSARDRAPNTEAFF. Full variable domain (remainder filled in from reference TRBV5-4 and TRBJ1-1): ETGVTQSPTHLIKTRGQQVTLRCSSQSGHNTVSWYQQALGQGPQFIFQYYREEENGRGNFPPRFSGLQFPNYSSELNVNALELDDSALYLCASSARDRAPNTEAFFGQGTRLTVV.

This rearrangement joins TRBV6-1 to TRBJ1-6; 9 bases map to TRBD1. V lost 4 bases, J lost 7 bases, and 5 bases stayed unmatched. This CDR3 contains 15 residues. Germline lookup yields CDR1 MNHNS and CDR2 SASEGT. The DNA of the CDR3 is TGTGCCAGCAGTGCTCCGACAGGGGGGAATTCACCCCTCCACTTT. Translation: CASSAPTGGNSPLHF.

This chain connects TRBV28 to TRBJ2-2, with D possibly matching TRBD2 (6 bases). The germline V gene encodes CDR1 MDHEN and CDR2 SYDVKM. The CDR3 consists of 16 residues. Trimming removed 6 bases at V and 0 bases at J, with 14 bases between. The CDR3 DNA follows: TGTGCCAGCAGCCTCCTAGGGAGGACGAACACCGGGGAGCTGTTTTTT. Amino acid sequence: CASSLLGRTNTGELFF.